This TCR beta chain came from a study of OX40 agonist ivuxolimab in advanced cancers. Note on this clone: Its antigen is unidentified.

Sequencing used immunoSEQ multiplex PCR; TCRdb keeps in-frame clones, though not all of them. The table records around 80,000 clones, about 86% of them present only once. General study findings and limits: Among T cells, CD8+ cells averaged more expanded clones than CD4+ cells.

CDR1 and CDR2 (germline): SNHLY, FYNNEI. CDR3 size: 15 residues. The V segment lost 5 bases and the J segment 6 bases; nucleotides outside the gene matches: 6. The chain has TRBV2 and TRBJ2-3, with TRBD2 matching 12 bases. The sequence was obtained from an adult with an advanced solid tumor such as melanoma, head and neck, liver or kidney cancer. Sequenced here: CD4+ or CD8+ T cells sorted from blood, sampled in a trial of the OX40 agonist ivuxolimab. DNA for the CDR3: TGTGCCAGCAGTTCCCTAGCGGGGGGGTGGGATACGCAGTATTTT. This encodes CASSSLAGGWDTQYF.